The table lists the clone carrying this TCR beta chain with a count of one. No antigen is known for it. The donor population consisted of healthy HIV-negative adults with no recent acute infections or vaccinations. Measured with immunoSEQ multiplex PCR; TCRdb has only the in-frame clones, and not every one. The profile shows 2 million to 3 million clones, approximately 93% of them singletons. The data derive from a study of shared clonotypes between healthy human individuals. Study-level findings and limits: Several donors shared approximately 5% of their naive CD4 clonotypes.

Germline values: CDR1 MDHEN, CDR2 SYDVKM. V gave up 5 bases and J gave up 1 base; unmatched junction bases: 13. The CDR3 runs to 18 residues. Specimen: naive CD4+ T cells from PBMCs. Documented subset: CD45RA+ positively selected. The V and J genes are TRBV28 and TRBJ1-3; 8 bases are shared with TRBD1. The receptor was isolated from a man between 18 and 35 years old in good health. Some clones in this sample may be carry-over from other donors' samples. CDR3 nucleotide sequence: TGTGCCAGCAGTCCCCGGGGCGGCAGGGGGCGATCTGGAAACACCATATATTTT. Translation gives CASSPRGGRGRSGNTIYF. The complete variable domain, with remaining parts taken from reference TRBV28 and TRBJ1-3, reads DVKVTQSSRYLVKRTGEKVFLECVQDMDHENMFWYRQDPGLGLRLIYFSYDVKMKEKGDIPEGYSVSREKKERFSLILESASTNQTSMYLCASSPRGGRGRSGNTIYFGEGSWLTVV.